These T cell receptor beta chains were read from a single sample in a study of blood T cell repertoires in COVID-19. Sequencing used immunoSEQ multiplex PCR; TCRdb keeps in-frame clones, though not all of them. The sample yields about 200,000 clones, 80% to 90% seen once. Sequencing used peripheral blood. These receptors all come from a man older than 75 with acute or convalescent COVID-19. CDR3s include the opening cysteine and the closing phenylalanine or tryptophan. D genes are given only for firm matches. Only part of the rows carry a size: once, few, many, or a class if the clone is expanded.

. | TRBJ1-3 | . | TRBV5-1 | TGCGCCAGCAGCTTGGGCAGAGGATCTGGAAACACCATATATTTT | CASSLGRGSGNTIYF
once | TRBJ2-2 | . | TRBV11-3 | TGTGCCAGCAGCTTAGATAGCATCGGACTGAACACCGGGGAGCTGTTTTTT | CASSLDSIGLNTGELFF
few | TRBJ2-2 | . | TRBV7-3 | TGTGCCAGCAGCTTAACGGGAGAGACGACCGGGGAGCTGTTTTTT | CASSLTGETTGELFF
. | TRBJ2-5 | TRBD1 | TRBV7-9 | TGTGCCAGCAGCTTGGGACAGGGGGTACAGACCCAGTACTTC | CASSLGQGVQTQYF
. | TRBJ1-4 | . | TRBV19 | TGTGCCAGTAGAGTAGCAACTAATGAAAAACTGTTTTTT | CASRVATNEKLFF
few | TRBJ2-1 | TRBD2 | TRBV11-2 | TGTGCCAGCAGCCTGACTAGCGGGAGTTACAATGAGCAGTTCTTC | CASSLTSGSYNEQFF
. | TRBJ2-7 | TRBD2 | TRBV3-1/TRBV3-2 | TGTGCCAGCAGCCAAGTACCGGGACTAGCGGTCTCCTACGAGCAGTACTTC | CASSQVPGLAVSYEQYF
. | TRBJ2-1 | TRBD2 | TRBV7-2 | TGTGCCAGCAGCATGGGCCCGGGACTAGCGGGAAACAATGAGCAGTTCTTC | CASSMGPGLAGNNEQFF
. | TRBJ2-3 | TRBD2 | TRBV2 | TGTGCCAGCAGGAAGACTAGCGGGGTCGTGGTAGATACGCAGTATTTT | CASRKTSGVVVDTQYF
once | TRBJ2-3 | . | TRBV7-2 | TGTGCCAGCAGCTTAGGGACTGGCTTGCCAGATACGCAGTATTTT | CASSLGTGLPDTQYF
. | TRBJ2-5 | TRBD1 | TRBV11-1 | TGTGCCAGCAGCTCAGGGGACAGGGCGCAAGAGACCCAGTACTTC | CASSSGDRAQETQYF
. | TRBJ1-6 | TRBD1 | TRBV11-2 | TGTGCCAGCAGCTCCCGACAGGGTTCGGGGAATTCACCCCTCCACTTT | CASSSRQGSGNSPLHF
few | TRBJ1-2 | TRBD1 | TRBV18 | TGTGCCAGCTCACCACTGCCGGGACAGGTGGAGGGCTACACCTTC | CASSPLPGQVEGYTF
. | TRBJ2-1 | TRBD1 | TRBV10-3 | TGTGCCATCAGAAGGACAGGGGTCAATGAGCAGTTCTTC | CAIRRTGVNEQFF
few | TRBJ2-2 | TRBD2 | TRBV7-6 | TGTGCCAGCAGCCTCTCGGGACTAGCGGTAACCGGGGAGCTGTTTTTT | CASSLSGLAVTGELFF
. | TRBJ2-2 | . | TRBV19 | TGTGCCAGTTATAGCACCTCCGGGGGTAGACCCGGGGAGCTGTTTTTT | CASYSTSGGRPGELFF
. | TRBJ2-4 | . | TRBV21-1 | TGTGCCAGCAGCCTAGCGGGAGAGCGAAACATTCAGTACTTC | CASSLAGERNIQYF
. | TRBJ2-3 | TRBD2 | TRBV19 | TGTGCCAGTAGTATCGGTGCTGGGGGGGCAGATACGCAGTATTTT | CASSIGAGGADTQYF
. | TRBJ2-5 | TRBD2 | TRBV2 | TGTGCCAGCATGGAGAGACTAGCGGTCCTTGGGACCCAGTACTTC | CASMERLAVLGTQYF
. | TRBJ2-6 | . | TRBV19 | TGTGCCAGTAGGACGGGCTCTGGGGCCAACGTCCTGACTTTC | CASRTGSGANVLTF
. | TRBJ2-3 | . | TRBV7-8 | TGTGCCAGCAGCTTAGAAGGGAGGAGCACAGATACGCAGTATTTT | CASSLEGRSTDTQYF
. | TRBJ2-1 | . | TRBV7-9 | TGTGCCAGCAGCTTAGCGGGAGGAAACAATGAGCAGTTCTTC | CASSLAGGNNEQFF
. | TRBJ2-1 | TRBD2 | TRBV11-3 | TGTGCCAGCACCGGGGGGCTAGCGGGAAACTTCGATGAGCAGTTCTTC | CASTGGLAGNFDEQFF
. | TRBJ2-1 | . | TRBV6-5 | TGTGCCAGCGTAAGACCAGGGCCCTCCTACAATGAGCAGTTCTTC | CASVRPGPSYNEQFF